The clone carrying this T cell receptor beta chain was observed once. No antigen is known for it. Here immunoSEQ multiplex PCR was the method, and the copy in TCRdb shows in-frame clones only, minus some. The sample carries over a thousand clones, under 90% recorded once. The data were taken from a study of brain metastases from non-small cell lung cancer. General observations from the study: Compared with primary tumors, brain metastases showed less T-cell infiltration. TCR repertoires overlapped largely between brain metastases and matched primaries.

J lost 5 bases, V lost 6 bases, and 5 bases had no gene match. The CDR3 runs 13 residues. Per germline, CDR1 MNHEY and CDR2 SVGAGI. The rearrangement joins TRBV6-5 to TRBJ2-7; 9 positions match TRBD1. The sequenced sample was primary lung tumor tissue. The receptor was derived from a donor at least 40 years old with non-small cell lung cancer. For the CDR3, the DNA is TGTGCCAGCAGGGACAGGGGAACCCACGAGCAGTACTTC. It translates to CASRDRGTHEQYF.